This TCR beta chain was captured in a study of cytomegalovirus exposure and HLA in healthy donors. Primers: 60 Vbeta forward and 13 Jbeta reverse. Profiling relied on immunoSEQ multiplex PCR, and the TCRdb table lists in-frame clones only, not all of them. The repertoire has roughly 130,000 clones, under 90% of them found once; the top ten carry roughly 4.2%. Study results and limitations: Confirmation was obtained in vitro that a few CMV-associated chains are specific for CMV antigens.

A single count supports this clone. The target antigen is unknown. Other DNA sequences in the sample encode the same CDR3. Sequencing used PBMCs. The sequence derives from a woman aged 40 to 49 in good health and CMV-seronegative.

For the CDR3, the DNA is TGTGCCAGCAGTGAATCCGGGGGCTCCTACAATGAGCAGTTCTTC. As protein: CASSESGGSYNEQFF. J is TRBJ2-1 and V is TRBV6-1; tentative D call: TRBD2 (6 bases). CDR1 MNHNS and CDR2 SASEGT come from the germline V gene. The V and J ends lost 2 bases and 0 bases respectively, with 8 bases between them. The length of the CDR3 is 15 residues.